The following is a T cell receptor (beta chain) sequence with its context. Its target is unknown. One end of the junction is discordant with germline, which a read error may explain. This sample is part of a study of cytomegalovirus exposure and HLA in healthy donors. Study findings and constraints: A later analysis by the authors found several of the most significant clusters apparently linked to common viral pathogens. 150 to 200 TCR beta chains were listed as cytomegalovirus-associated. At a 0.05 false discovery rate, a later analysis found some 18,000 TCR beta sequences to be associated with HLA alleles. TRBV6-2, TRBV6-3 and other indistinguishable V segments were excluded.

The PCR made use of 60 Vbeta and 13 Jbeta primers. The data were produced by immunoSEQ multiplex PCR, yet TCRdb's version contains in-frame clones alone and is incomplete. The table lists some 140,000 clones, roughly 80% of them singletons. The CDR3 is 14 amino acids. Per germline, CDR1 SEHNR and CDR2 FQNEAQ (reference sequence). J is TRBJ1-1 and V is TRBV7-9, with no clear D. This receptor was identified in a female donor in good health and CMV-seronegative. Material: PBMCs. CDR3 loop: CSSHIAALDTEAFF. Here the CDR3 DNA reads TGTTCCAGCCACATTGCGGCGCTGGACACTGAAGCTTTCTTT. Looking up the rest from reference TRBV7-9 and TRBJ1-1 gives the full variable domain: DTGVSQNPRHKITKRGQNVTFRCDPISEHNRLYWYRQTLGQGPEFLTYFQNEAQLEKSRLLSDRFSAERPKGSFSTLEIQRTEQGDSAMYLCSSHIAALDTEAFFGQGTRLTVV.